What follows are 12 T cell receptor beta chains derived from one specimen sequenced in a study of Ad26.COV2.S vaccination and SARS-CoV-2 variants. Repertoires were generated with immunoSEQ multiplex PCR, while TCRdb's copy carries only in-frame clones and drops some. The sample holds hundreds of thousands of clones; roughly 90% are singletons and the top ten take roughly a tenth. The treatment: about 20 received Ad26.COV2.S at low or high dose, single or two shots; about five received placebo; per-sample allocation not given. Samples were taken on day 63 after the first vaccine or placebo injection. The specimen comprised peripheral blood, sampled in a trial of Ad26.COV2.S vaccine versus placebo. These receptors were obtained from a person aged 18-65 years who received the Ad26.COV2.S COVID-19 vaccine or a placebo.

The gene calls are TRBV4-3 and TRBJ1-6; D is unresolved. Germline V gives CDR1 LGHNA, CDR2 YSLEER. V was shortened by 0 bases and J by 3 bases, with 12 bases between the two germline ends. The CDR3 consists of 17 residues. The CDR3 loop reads CASSQEVLAVYNSPLHF. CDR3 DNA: TGCGCCAGCAGCCAAGAAGTTCTGGCAGTCTATAATTCACCCCTCCACTTT.

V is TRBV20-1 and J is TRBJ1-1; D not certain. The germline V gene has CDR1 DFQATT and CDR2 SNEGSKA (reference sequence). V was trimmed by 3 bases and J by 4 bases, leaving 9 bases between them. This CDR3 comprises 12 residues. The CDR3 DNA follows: TGCAGTGCTAGTCTTGGTAGCACTGAAGCTTTCTTT. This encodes CSASLGSTEAFF.

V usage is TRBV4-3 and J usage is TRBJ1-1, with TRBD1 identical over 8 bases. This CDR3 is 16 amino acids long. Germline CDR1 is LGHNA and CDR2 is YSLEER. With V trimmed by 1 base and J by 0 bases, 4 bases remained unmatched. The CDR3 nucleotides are TGCGCCAGCAGCCAAGGACAGGGGAGGTTGAACACTGAAGCTTTCTTT. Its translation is CASSQGQGRLNTEAFF.

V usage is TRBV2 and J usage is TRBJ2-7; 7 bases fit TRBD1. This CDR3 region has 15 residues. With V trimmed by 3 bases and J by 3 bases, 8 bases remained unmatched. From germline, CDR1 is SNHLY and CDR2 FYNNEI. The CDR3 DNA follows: TGTGCCAGCAGTGATAGGGGGCGGACAGGCTACGAGCAGTACTTC. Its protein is CASSDRGRTGYEQYF.

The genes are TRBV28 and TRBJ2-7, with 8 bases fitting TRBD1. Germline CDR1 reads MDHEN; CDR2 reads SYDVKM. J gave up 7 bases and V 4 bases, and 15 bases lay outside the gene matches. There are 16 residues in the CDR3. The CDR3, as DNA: TGTGCCAGCAGTTCATCCGGGACAGGTTTATTGGGGGAGCAGTACTTC. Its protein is CASSSSGTGLLGEQYF.

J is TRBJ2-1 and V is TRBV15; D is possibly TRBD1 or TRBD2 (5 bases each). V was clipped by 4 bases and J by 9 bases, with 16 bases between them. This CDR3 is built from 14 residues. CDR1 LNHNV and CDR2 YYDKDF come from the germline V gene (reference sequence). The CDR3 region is CATSKRGVNSEQFF. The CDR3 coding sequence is TGTGCCACCAGCAAAAGGGGAGTAAACAGTGAGCAGTTCTTC.

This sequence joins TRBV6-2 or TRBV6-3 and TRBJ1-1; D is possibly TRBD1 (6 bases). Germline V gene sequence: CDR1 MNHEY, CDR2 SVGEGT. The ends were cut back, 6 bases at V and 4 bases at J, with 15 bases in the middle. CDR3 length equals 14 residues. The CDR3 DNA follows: TGTGCCAGCAGCACAGGGAGGTTTGGCACTGAAGCTTTCTTT. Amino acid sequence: CASSTGRFGTEAFF.

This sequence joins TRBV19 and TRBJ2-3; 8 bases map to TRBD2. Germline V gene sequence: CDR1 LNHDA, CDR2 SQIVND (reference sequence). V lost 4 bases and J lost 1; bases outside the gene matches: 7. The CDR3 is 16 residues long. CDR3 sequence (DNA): TGTGCCAGTAGTAGCCCCCGGGGGGGCGGCACAGATACGCAGTATTTT. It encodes CASSSPRGGGTDTQYF. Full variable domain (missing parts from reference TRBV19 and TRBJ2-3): DGGITQSPKYLFRKEGQNVTLSCEQNLNHDAMYWYRQDPGQGLRLIYYSQIVNDFQKGDIAEGYSVSREKKESFPLTVTSAQKNPTAFYLCASSSPRGGGTDTQYFGPGTRLTVL.

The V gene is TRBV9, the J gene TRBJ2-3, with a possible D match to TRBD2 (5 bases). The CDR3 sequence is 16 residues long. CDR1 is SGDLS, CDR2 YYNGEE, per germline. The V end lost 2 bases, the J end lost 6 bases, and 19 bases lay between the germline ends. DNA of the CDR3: TGTGCCAGCAGCGTCTGGGAGTCGGAACCCGCGGATACGCAGTATTTT. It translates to CASSVWESEPADTQYF.

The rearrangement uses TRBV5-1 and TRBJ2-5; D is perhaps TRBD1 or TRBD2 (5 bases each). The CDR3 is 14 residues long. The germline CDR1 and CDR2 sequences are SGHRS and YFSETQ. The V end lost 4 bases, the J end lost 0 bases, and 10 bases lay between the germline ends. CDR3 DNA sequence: TGCGCCAGCAGCCGTGGGACCAACCAAGAGACCCAGTACTTC. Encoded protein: CASSRGTNQETQYF.

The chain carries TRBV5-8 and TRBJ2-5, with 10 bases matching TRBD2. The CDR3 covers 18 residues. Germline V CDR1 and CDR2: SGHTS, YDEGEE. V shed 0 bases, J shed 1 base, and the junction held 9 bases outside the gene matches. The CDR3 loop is CASSLGRASGGSQETQYF. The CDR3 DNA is TGTGCCAGCAGCTTGGGGCGGGCTAGCGGGGGCTCCCAAGAGACCCAGTACTTC.

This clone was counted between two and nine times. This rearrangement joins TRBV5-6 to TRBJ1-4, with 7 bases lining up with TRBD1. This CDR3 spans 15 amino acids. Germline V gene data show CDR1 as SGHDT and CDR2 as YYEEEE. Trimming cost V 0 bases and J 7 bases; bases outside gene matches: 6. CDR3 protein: CASSLAAAGGEKLFF. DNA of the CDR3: TGTGCCAGCAGCTTGGCCGCGGCAGGGGGTGAAAAACTGTTTTTT.